What follows are 5 T cell receptor beta chains derived from one specimen sequenced in a study of blood T cell repertoires in COVID-19 (dated by TCRdb to the early 2020s). The library was prepared using the immunoSEQ multiplex PCR assay. The table comes from immuneACCESS by way of TCRdb, which keeps in-frame sequences with V and J called. Part of the clones is missing from these tables; in studies checked, under half for an unresolved V gene and the rest for unknown reasons. The sample table contains about 200,000 clones; only one count was recorded for 80% to 90% of them. The ten largest clones represent approximately 2.5% of the sample. The sequencing sample was made of PBMCs or T cells enriched from blood (not recorded which). The receptors originated from a woman in her forties with acute COVID-19.

This clone is a singleton in its sample. The chain employs TRBV28 and TRBJ1-5, with 9 bases identical to TRBD1. V was pared by 4 bases and J by 6 bases, with 7 bases of the junction left unmatched. CDR1 and CDR2 (germline): MDHEN, SYDVKM. There are 15 residues in the CDR3. The CDR3 loop is CASSSPGTGSQPQHF. As DNA, the CDR3 is TGTGCCAGCAGTTCGCCCGGGACAGGGTCTCAGCCCCAGCATTTT.

A note on this clone: A read error may explain this, as a much larger clone is one base away. Other DNA sequences in the sample encode the same CDR3. V usage is TRBV2 and J usage is TRBJ2-3; TRBD1 agrees at 9 bases. There are 14 residues in the CDR3. Trimming at V came to 5 bases and at J to 1 base, leaving 1 base not matched to a gene. Germline assignment: CDR1 SNHLY and CDR2 FYNNEI. The CDR3 DNA follows: TGTGCCAGCAGTTGGGACAGGGGCACAGATACGCAGTATTTT. This encodes CASSWDRGTDTQYF.

This chain connects TRBV19 to TRBJ2-1; 11 bases are shared with TRBD2. The J segment lost 10 bases and the V segment lost 5 bases, leaving 10 bases of the junction unmatched. Germline lookup yields CDR1 LNHDA and CDR2 SQIVND (reference sequence). The CDR3 is 15 amino acids. The CDR3 DNA reads as TGTGCCAGTAGTCCAGATAGCGGGGGGGCCTGGGAGCAGTTCTTC. This translates into CASSPDSGGAWEQFF.

The rearrangement uses TRBV6-1 and TRBJ2-3; TRBD2 matches at 15 bases. Trimming at V came to 4 bases and at J to 3 bases, leaving 2 bases not matched to a gene. The CDR3 extends over 16 amino acids. The V gene's germline CDR1 is MNHNS and CDR2 SASEGT. The CDR3 is CASSAGLAGGTDTQYF. The CDR3 DNA follows: TGTGCCAGCAGTGCCGGACTAGCGGGGGGGACAGATACGCAGTATTTT.

This CDR3 is CASSSGGATDTQYF. The CDR3, as DNA: TGTGCCAGCAGTTCAGGTGGGGCCACAGATACGCAGTATTTT. The chain links TRBV27 to TRBJ2-3; maybe TRBD1 (5 bases). Trimming took 4 bases from V and 2 from J, leaving 10 bases between them. The CDR3 spans 14 residues. Germline V gene lookup returns CDR1 MNHEY and CDR2 SMNVEV (reference sequence).